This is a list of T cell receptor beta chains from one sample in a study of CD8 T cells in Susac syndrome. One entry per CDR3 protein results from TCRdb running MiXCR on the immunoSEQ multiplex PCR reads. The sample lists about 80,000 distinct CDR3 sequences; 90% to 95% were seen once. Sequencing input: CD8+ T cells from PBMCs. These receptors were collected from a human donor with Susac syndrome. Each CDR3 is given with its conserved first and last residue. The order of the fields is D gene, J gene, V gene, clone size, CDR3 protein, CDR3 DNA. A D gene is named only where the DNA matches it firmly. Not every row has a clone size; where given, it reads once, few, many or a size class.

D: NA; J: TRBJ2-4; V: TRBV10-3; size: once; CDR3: CAISESAGNIQYF; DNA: TGTGCCATCAGTGAGTCGGCTGGAAACATTCAGTACTTC
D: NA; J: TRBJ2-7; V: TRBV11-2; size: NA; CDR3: CASSFMQLSYEQYF; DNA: TGTGCCAGCAGCTTTATGCAGCTCTCCTACGAGCAGTACTTC
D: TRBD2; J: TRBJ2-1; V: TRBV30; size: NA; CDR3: CAWSVSGTRHNEQFF; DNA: TGTGCCTGGAGTGTATCCGGGACTAGGCACAATGAGCAGTTCTTC
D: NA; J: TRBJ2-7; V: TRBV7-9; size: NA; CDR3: CASSLVGSAERQYF; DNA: TGTGCCAGCAGCTTAGTTGGTTCGGCAGAGAGGCAGTACTTC
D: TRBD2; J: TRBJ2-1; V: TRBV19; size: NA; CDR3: CASSTQRGYYNEQFF; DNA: TGTGCCAGTAGTACCCAGCGGGGGTACTACAATGAGCAGTTCTTC
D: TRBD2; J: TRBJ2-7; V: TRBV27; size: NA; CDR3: CASSLSTSGRAEQYF; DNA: TGTGCCAGCAGTTTATCAACTAGCGGGAGGGCCGAGCAGTACTTC
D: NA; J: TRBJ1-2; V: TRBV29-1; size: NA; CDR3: CSVEKGTPGYTF; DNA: TGCAGCGTTGAGAAGGGGACACCCGGCTACACCTTC
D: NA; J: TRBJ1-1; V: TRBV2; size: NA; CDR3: CASSYRDTNTEAFF; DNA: TGTGCCAGCAGTTACCGGGACACGAACACTGAAGCTTTCTTT
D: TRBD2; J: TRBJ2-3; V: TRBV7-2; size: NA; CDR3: CASSLGLAGGPTDTQYF; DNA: TGTGCCAGCAGCCTCGGACTAGCGGGAGGACCCACAGATACGCAGTATTTT
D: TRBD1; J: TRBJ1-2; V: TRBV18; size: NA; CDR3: CASSPDGTGALTNYGYTF; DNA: TGTGCCAGCTCACCAGACGGGACAGGGGCCCTCACTAACTATGGCTACACCTTC
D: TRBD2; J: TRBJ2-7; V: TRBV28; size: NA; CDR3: CASSYPGTSGRAKYSYEQYF; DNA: TGTGCCAGCAGTTACCCCGGGACTAGCGGGAGGGCGAAATACTCCTACGAGCAGTACTTC
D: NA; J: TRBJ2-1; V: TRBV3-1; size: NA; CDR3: CASSPSSVSYNEQFF; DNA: TGTGCCAGCAGCCCGTCTAGCGTCTCCTACAATGAGCAGTTCTTC
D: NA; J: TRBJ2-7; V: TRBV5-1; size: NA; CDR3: CASSFDGGYEQYF; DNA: TGCGCCAGCAGCTTCGATGGGGGTTACGAGCAGTACTTC